The sequence of this TCR beta chain was determined in a study of control samples from healthy donors and cancer patients. CDR3 size: 15 residues. Trimming stripped 8 bases from V and 1 base from J, with 15 bases between. Germline V gene sequence: CDR1 SNHLY, CDR2 FYNNEI. Here immunoSEQ multiplex PCR was the method, and the copy in TCRdb shows in-frame clones only, minus some. The data hold 120,000 to 150,000 clones, with 80% to 95% observed a single time. The count of this clone is one. The sequence was obtained from a man between 25 and 39 years old in good health. The chain uses TRBV2 and TRBJ2-4, with D perhaps matching TRBD1 (5 bases). The sequenced material came from blood. In DNA, the CDR3 is TGTGCCAGCCACGCGGCGGCAGGGGCCAAAAACATTCAGTACTTC. This sequence encodes CASHAAAGAKNIQYF.